A single T cell receptor beta chain is shown here with its context. Its target is unknown. PCR employed 60 Vbeta and 13 Jbeta primers. Repertoires were generated with immunoSEQ multiplex PCR, while TCRdb's copy carries only in-frame clones and drops some. Of roughly 99,000 clones in the sample, around 74% are singletons; the top ten hold about 1.7%. The data were taken from a study of cytomegalovirus exposure and HLA in healthy donors. General observations from the study: In an earlier analysis, most TCR beta V segments were productive about 87% or about 30% of the time. On later analysis, the bulk of CMV-associated TCR beta chains appeared to be HLA-restricted. Later work showed greater clonal expansion in HLA-associated TCR beta chains than in equally common others.

CDR3 length: 14 amino acids. Germline V gene sequence: CDR1 PRHDT, CDR2 FYEKMQ (reference sequence). Trimming stripped 5 bases from V and 2 bases from J, with 13 bases between. The genes are TRBV13 and TRBJ2-7, with D maybe TRBD2 (6 bases). The source material was PBMCs. The receptor was isolated from a male donor in good health and CMV-seronegative. This CDR3 is CASSISGPTYEQYF. CDR3 in DNA: TGTGCCAGCAGCATCAGCGGGCCCACCTACGAGCAGTACTTC.